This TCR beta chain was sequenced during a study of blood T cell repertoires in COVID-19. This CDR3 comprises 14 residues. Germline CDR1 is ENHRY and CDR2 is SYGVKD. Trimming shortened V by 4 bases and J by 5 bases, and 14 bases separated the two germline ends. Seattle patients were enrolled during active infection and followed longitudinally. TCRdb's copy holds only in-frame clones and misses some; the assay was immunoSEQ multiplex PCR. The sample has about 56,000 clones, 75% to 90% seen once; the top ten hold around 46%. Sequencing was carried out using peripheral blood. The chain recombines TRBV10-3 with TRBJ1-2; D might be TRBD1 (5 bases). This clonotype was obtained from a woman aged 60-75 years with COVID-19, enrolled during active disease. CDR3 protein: CAISGTPFGYGYTF. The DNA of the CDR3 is TGTGCCATCAGTGGGACACCGTTCGGGTATGGCTACACCTTC.